What follows are 31 T cell receptor beta chains derived from one specimen sequenced in a study of T-cell memory formation after mild COVID-19. TCRdb analysed the 5' RACE reads with MiXCR anew, one entry per CDR3 protein. The table includes about 250,000 distinct CDR3 sequences, 15% detected once. What was sequenced was PBMCs or a T cell subset sorted from them (not recorded which). These receptors came from an adult woman who had mild COVID-19 (a few samples of this study predate the infection). Cell type and time point are not known.

The table lists this clonotype with a few counts. The chain joins TRBV30 to TRBJ2-2; a possible D gene is TRBD1 (5 bases). Germline CDR1 and CDR2: GTSNPN and SVGIG (reference sequence). The CDR3 consists of 15 residues. V shed 2 bases and J shed 4 bases, with 14 bases lying between them. The CDR3 loop is CAWSLLGRGTGELFF. DNA of the CDR3: TGTGCCTGGAGTTTGCTGGGAAGGGGCACCGGGGAGCTGTTTTTT. Full variable domain (remainder filled in from reference TRBV30 and TRBJ2-2): SQTIHQWPATLVQPVGSPLSLECTVEGTSNPNLYWYRQAAGRGLQLLFYSVGIGQISSEVPQNLSASRPQDRQFILSSKKLLLSDSGFYLCAWSLLGRGTGELFFGEGSRLTVL.

This clonotype was counted only a few times. The chain joins TRBV20-1 to TRBJ1-5, with D tentatively TRBD1 (6 bases). Trimming shortened V by 6 bases and J by 5 bases, and 17 bases separated the two germline ends. Germline V gene data show CDR1 as DFQATT and CDR2 as SNEGSKA (reference sequence). CDR3 size: 14 residues. CDR3 region: CSAPVGGWDQPQHF. CDR3 nucleotides: TGCAGTGCCCCCGTGGGGGGCTGGGATCAGCCCCAGCATTTT.

In its sample, this clonotype was seen many times. CDR3 nucleotide sequence: TGTGCCAGCAGCTTTGGGAGAACGGGCAATGAGCAGTTCTTC. Encoded protein: CASSFGRTGNEQFF. The J gene is TRBJ2-1, the V gene TRBV7-2, with a possible D match to TRBD2 (5 bases). V lost 3 bases, J lost 6 bases, and 12 bases lay in between. The CDR3 is made up of 14 amino acids. Germline loops: CDR1 SGHTA, CDR2 FQGNSA. The complete variable domain, with remaining parts taken from reference TRBV7-2 and TRBJ2-1, reads GAGVSQSPSNKVTEKGKDVELRCDPISGHTALYWYRQSLGQGLEFLIYFQGNSAPDKSGLPSDRFSAERTGGSVSTLTIQRTQQEDSAVYLCASSFGRTGNEQFFGPGTRLTVL.

This rearrangement joins TRBV18 to TRBJ2-7; TRBD1 or TRBD2 may be the D gene (5 bases each). Germline V lookup: CDR1 KGHSH, CDR2 LQKENI. V gave up 2 bases and J gave up 6 bases, with 17 bases separating them. This CDR3 contains 15 residues. CDR3 protein: CASSPMTAQTSEQYF. The CDR3 DNA is TGTGCCAGCTCACCAATGACAGCCCAAACTAGCGAGCAGTACTTC.

This clonotype has a handful of counts. The CDR3: CASSSRTGGANTEAFF. CDR3 nucleotides: TGTGCCAGCAGTAGTCGGACAGGGGGCGCGAACACTGAAGCTTTCTTT. The V and J genes are TRBV12-3 or TRBV12-4 and TRBJ1-1; 11 bases are a match to TRBD1. The CDR3 runs 16 residues. J was trimmed by 1 base and V by 5 bases; bases with no gene match: 6.

This clonotype has at least ten counts. This chain connects TRBV12-3 or TRBV12-4 to TRBJ2-5; TRBD1 aligns across 8 bases. The CDR3 contains 15 residues. The V and J ends lost 5 bases and 5 bases, in that order; junction bases with no gene match: 10. Written as DNA, the CDR3 is TGTGCCAGCAGTACACGACAGGGGAAAGGGGAGACCCAGTACTTC. Translated: CASSTRQGKGETQYF.

This clonotype was counted a few times. This chain joins TRBV29-1 and TRBJ2-7, with TRBD2 identical over 12 bases. With V trimmed by 7 bases and J by 6 bases, 4 bases remained unmatched. This CDR3 region has 12 residues. Germline V gives CDR1 SQVTM, CDR2 ANQGSEA. This CDR3 is CSAMGLAGEQYF. CDR3 in DNA: TGCAGCGCGATGGGACTAGCGGGCGAGCAGTACTTC.

The rearrangement joins TRBV6-5 to TRBJ2-1; maybe TRBD2 (5 bases). Germline-derived CDR1 and CDR2 are MNHEY and SVGAGI. The ends were cut back, 7 bases at V and 4 bases at J, with 11 bases in the middle. The CDR3 runs 13 residues. DNA for the CDR3: TGTGCCAGCACGTTGGGCGGGTACAATGAGCAGTTCTTC. Translated: CASTLGGYNEQFF.

The chain employs TRBV24-1 and TRBJ2-1; TRBD2 might be the D (6 bases). The CDR3 consists of 14 residues. The germline V and J ends were trimmed by 3 bases and 10 bases, with 15 bases remaining between them. Germline CDR1 KGHDR, CDR2 SFDVKD. The CDR3 here is CATSDPSGGTEQFF. CDR3 DNA sequence: TGTGCCACCAGTGATCCCTCCGGCGGGACCGAGCAGTTCTTC.

This clonotype showed up many times. The gene calls are TRBV4-1 and TRBJ1-1; perhaps TRBD1 as D (6 bases). V lost 1 base and J lost 0, with 6 bases in between. The germline gives CDR1 MGHRA, CDR2 YSYEKL. The CDR3 extends over 14 amino acids. CDR3 residues: CASSQGTVNTEAFF. The CDR3, as DNA: TGCGCCAGCAGCCAAGGGACAGTGAACACTGAAGCTTTCTTT.

The rearrangement links TRBV6-5 to TRBJ1-2; unclear D gene. The V end lost 8 bases, the J end lost 5 bases, and 15 bases lay between the germline ends. There are 13 residues in the CDR3. The germline gives CDR1 MNHEY, CDR2 SVGAGI. CDR3 residues: CASFPGLGYGYTF. The CDR3, as DNA: TGTGCCAGCTTTCCCGGGTTAGGTTATGGCTACACCTTC.

Here the CDR3 reads CASSPRTSGSPDTQYF. CDR3 sequence (DNA): TGTGCCAGCTCACCTCGGACTAGCGGGAGTCCAGATACGCAGTATTTT. The chain employs TRBV18 and TRBJ2-3, with 13 nucleotides matching TRBD2. V gave up 3 bases and J gave up 4 bases; unmatched junction bases: 4. The germline V gene encodes CDR1 KGHSH and CDR2 LQKENI. The CDR3 has 16 amino acids.

This clonotype was seen more than once but under ten times. The chain recombines TRBV7-3 with TRBJ1-1, with 7 bases that match TRBD1. Trimming took 0 bases from V and 3 from J; bases not matched to a gene: 4. The CDR3 is 15 amino acids. The germline CDR1 and CDR2 sequences are SGHTA and FQGTGA. The CDR3 bases are TGTGCCAGCAGCTTAACAGGCAGGGGGGACACTGAAGCTTTCTTT. It translates to CASSLTGRGDTEAFF. The full variable domain, completed using reference TRBV7-3 and TRBJ1-1, is GAGVSQTPSNKVTEKGKYVELRCDPISGHTALYWYRQSLGQGPEFLIYFQGTGAADDSGLPNDRFFAVRPEGSVSTLKIQRTERGDSAVYLCASSLTGRGDTEAFFGQGTRLTVV.

J is TRBJ2-1 and V is TRBV4-2, with D perhaps TRBD1 (6 bases). The CDR3 is 15 amino acids. Trimming took 0 bases from V and 0 from J, leaving 6 bases between them. Germline values: CDR1 LGHNA, CDR2 YNFKEQ. The CDR3 region has the DNA TGTGCCAGCAGCCAAGAAGGGGGCTCCTACAATGAGCAGTTCTTC. Translating gives CASSQEGGSYNEQFF.

This clonotype has a count of ten or more. The chain couples TRBV25-1 to TRBJ2-5; D is undetermined. V gave up 0 bases and J gave up 6 bases, with 8 bases separating them. The CDR3 extends over 13 amino acids. The germline gives CDR1 MGHDK, CDR2 SYGVNS. The CDR3 DNA sequence: TGTGCCAGCAGTGAATATGTCGGAAAGACCCAGTACTTC. This encodes CASSEYVGKTQYF.

The rearrangement uses TRBV5-6 and TRBJ2-7; 7 positions match TRBD2. There are 16 residues in the CDR3. Germline values: CDR1 SGHDT, CDR2 YYEEEE. With V trimmed by 0 bases and J by 3 bases, 9 bases remained unmatched. The CDR3 bases are TGTGCCAGCAGCTTGGTAAGGGACTACACTCGCTACGAGCAGTACTTC. It encodes CASSLVRDYTRYEQYF.

This clonotype has only a few counts. The chain carries TRBV24-1 and TRBJ2-7; possibly TRBD1 or TRBD2 for D (5 bases each). The germline V gene encodes CDR1 KGHDR and CDR2 SFDVKD. The CDR3 runs 11 residues. Trimming took 5 bases from V and 4 from J, leaving 5 bases between them. The CDR3 is CATSGGYEQYF. CDR3 coding DNA: TGTGCCACCAGTGGGGGGTACGAGCAGTACTTC.

The chain links TRBV3-1 to TRBJ1-2, with D possibly being TRBD1 (6 bases). Germline V CDR1 and CDR2: LGHDT, YNNKEL (reference sequence). CDR3 length: 13 amino acids. V lost 2 bases and J 8 bases, leaving 12 bases between the germline ends. The CDR3 spells CASSQTGSWGYTF. DNA of the CDR3: TGTGCCAGCAGCCAAACAGGGTCGTGGGGCTACACCTTC.

This rearrangement joins TRBV7-8 to TRBJ2-1; D uncertain. V dropped 1 base and J dropped 9 bases, with 1 base sitting between them. The CDR3 has 10 amino acids. CDR1 and CDR2 (germline): SGHVS, FQNEAQ. In DNA form, the CDR3 reads TGTGCCAGCAGCTTAGTTGAGCAGTTCTTC. The encoded protein is CASSLVEQFF. Full variable domain (rest looked up from reference TRBV7-8 and TRBJ2-1): GAGVSQSPRYKVAKRGQDVALRCDPISGHVSLFWYQQALGQGPEFLTYFQNEAQLDKSGLPSDRFFAERPEGSVSTLKIQRTQQEDSAVYLCASSLVEQFFGPGTRLTVL.

This clonotype occurred a few times. This rearrangement joins TRBV29-1 to TRBJ1-3; a weak D match, TRBD1 (5 bases). The CDR3 has 15 amino acids. The germline V gene has CDR1 SQVTM and CDR2 ANQGSEA. V lost 1 base and J lost 3, with 13 bases in between. CDR3 bases: TGCAGCGTTGAAGGGCTGACAGAGTTTGGAAACACCATATATTTT. It is translated as CSVEGLTEFGNTIYF.

The CDR3 loop is CASSSTTETQYF. In DNA form, the CDR3 reads TGTGCCAGCAGTTCTACGACGGAGACCCAGTACTTC. This sequence joins TRBV12-3 or TRBV12-4 and TRBJ2-5, with D uncertain. The CDR3 length is 12 residues. Trimming left V 4 bases short and J 5 bases short, with 8 bases between.

This clonotype was detected only a few times. This chain connects TRBV7-2 to TRBJ2-5; D ambiguous. The CDR3 has 14 residues. V gave up 2 bases and J gave up 4 bases, with 11 bases separating them. From germline, CDR1 is SGHTA and CDR2 FQGNSA. The CDR3 loop reads CASSLPPLRETQYF. CDR3 DNA: TGTGCCAGCAGCTTACCCCCCTTGAGAGAGACCCAGTACTTC.

At least ten counts were recorded for this clonotype. The gene calls are TRBV5-5 and TRBJ2-5; 7 bases agree with TRBD2. CDR3 length: 13 amino acids. J was trimmed by 5 bases and V by 6 bases; bases with no gene match: 7. Germline CDR1 reads SGHKS; CDR2 reads YYEKEE (reference sequence). CDR3 sequence (DNA): TGTGCCAGCACCCGAGGGCGGGAGGAGACCCAGTACTTC. Encoded protein: CASTRGREETQYF. Filled out from reference TRBV5-5 and TRBJ2-5, the complete variable domain reads DAGVTQSPTHLIKTRGQQVTLRCSPISGHKSVSWYQQVLGQGPQFIFQYYEKEERGRGNFPDRFSARQFPNYSSELNVNALLLGDSALYLCASTRGREETQYFGPGTRLLVL.

Only a few counts were recorded for this clonotype. This sequence joins TRBV12-3 or TRBV12-4 and TRBJ1-1; D uncertain. Between the trimmed V and J ends, which lost 6 bases and 10 bases, there was a span of 15 bases. This CDR3 has 12 residues. The CDR3 is CASSLSTWAAFF. As DNA, the CDR3 is TGTGCCAGCAGCCTTTCAACCTGGGCAGCTTTCTTT.

The sample holds many counts of this clonotype. The chain uses TRBV12-3 or TRBV12-4 and TRBJ1-5; D is undetermined. V was trimmed by 6 bases and J by 4 bases, leaving 7 bases between them. This CDR3 comprises 12 residues. DNA of the CDR3: TGTGCCAGCAGAGAACAGAATCAGCCCCAGCATTTT. Amino acids: CASREQNQPQHF.

The chain uses TRBV10-3 and TRBJ2-1; D call uncertain. Germline CDR1 is ENHRY and CDR2 is SYGVKD. The CDR3 is made up of 13 amino acids. V was cut by 2 bases and J by 8 bases, with 10 bases left in between. The CDR3 bases are TGTGCCATCAGTGAGACCGGTCCCGATGAGCAGTTCTTC. The encoded protein is CAISETGPDEQFF.

The chain carries TRBV7-2 and TRBJ1-1; tentatively, D is TRBD1 (6 bases). Per the germline V gene, CDR1 is SGHTA and CDR2 is FQGNSA. The CDR3 totals 15 residues. V was pared by 2 bases and J by 5 bases, with 15 bases between. CDR3 in DNA: TGTGCCAGCAGCTTAAGCGGCAGGGGACTGACTGAAGCTTTCTTT. Translated, it gives CASSLSGRGLTEAFF.

The chain is built from TRBV30 and TRBJ1-2; D may be TRBD1 (5 bases). The CDR3 is made up of 14 amino acids. Germline CDR1 is GTSNPN and CDR2 is SVGIG (reference sequence). Trimming pared 4 bases from V and 8 bases from J, leaving 20 bases between. The CDR3 coding sequence is TGTGCCTGGACCTTATCCCGGACAAGAAAGGGCTACACCTTC. It encodes CAWTLSRTRKGYTF.

This sequence joins TRBV20-1 and TRBJ1-6; D is uncertain. The germline V gene encodes CDR1 DFQATT and CDR2 SNEGSKA (reference sequence). The CDR3 totals 14 residues. V was pared by 2 bases and J by 9 bases, with 14 bases between. CDR3 amino acids: CSARRPTEGSPLHF. CDR3 coding DNA: TGCAGTGCTAGAAGGCCAACCGAGGGTTCACCCCTCCACTTT.

The chain combines TRBV11-2 with TRBJ2-1; the D gene is possibly TRBD2 (7 bases). The CDR3 consists of 15 residues. The V end lost 4 bases, the J end lost 4 bases, and 14 bases lay between the germline ends. The germline CDR1 and CDR2 sequences are SGHAT and FQNNGV. The CDR3 spells CASSSRGALYNEQFF. Here the CDR3 DNA reads TGTGCCAGCAGCTCCCGGGGGGCCCTATACAATGAGCAGTTCTTC.

The rearrangement uses TRBV20-1 and TRBJ1-1; D remains ambiguous. V was cut by 3 bases and J by 4 bases, with 12 bases left in between. The CDR3 runs to 13 residues. CDR1 is DFQATT and CDR2 is SNEGSKA in the germline V gene (reference sequence). CDR3 sequence reads: CSASVGSSTEAFF. CDR3 bases: TGCAGTGCTAGCGTGGGCTCTAGCACTGAAGCTTTCTTT.